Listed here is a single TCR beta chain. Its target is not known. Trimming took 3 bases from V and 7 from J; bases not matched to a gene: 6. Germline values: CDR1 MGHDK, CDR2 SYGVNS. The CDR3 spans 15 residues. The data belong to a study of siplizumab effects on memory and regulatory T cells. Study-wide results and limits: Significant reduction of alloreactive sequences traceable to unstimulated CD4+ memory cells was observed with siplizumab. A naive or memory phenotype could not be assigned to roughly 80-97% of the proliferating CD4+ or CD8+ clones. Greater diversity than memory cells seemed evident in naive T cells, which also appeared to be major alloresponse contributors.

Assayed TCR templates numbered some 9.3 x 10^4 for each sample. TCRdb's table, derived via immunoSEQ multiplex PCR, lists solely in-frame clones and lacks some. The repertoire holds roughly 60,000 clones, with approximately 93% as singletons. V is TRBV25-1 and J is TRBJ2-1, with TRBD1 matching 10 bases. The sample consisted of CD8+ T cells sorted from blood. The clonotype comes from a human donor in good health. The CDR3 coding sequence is TGTGCCAGCAGTGACGCCGGGACAGGGGTGAATGAGCAGTTCTTC. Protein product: CASSDAGTGVNEQFF.